Presented here are 16 T cell receptor beta chains from one specimen sequenced in a study of blood T cell repertoires in COVID-19. TCRdb keeps only in-frame clones here, not all; method: immunoSEQ multiplex PCR. The sample carries some 110,000 clones, roughly 87% recorded once. The source material was peripheral blood. The receptors shown here come from a man aged 50 or older with acute or convalescent COVID-19.

The chain joins TRBV6-1 to TRBJ1-5; possibly TRBD1 for D (6 bases). Germline loops: CDR1 MNHNS, CDR2 SASEGT. The CDR3 is 16 residues long. The V gene lost 1 base and the J gene lost 7 bases, with 17 bases spanning the gap. CDR3 bases: TGTGCCAGCAGTGAAGATGCAGGGGTGAAGGGGCAGCCCCAGCATTTT. Translation: CASSEDAGVKGQPQHF.

This clone was recorded a few times. The chain combines TRBV30 with TRBJ1-6, with 7 bases lining up with TRBD1. Germline lookup yields CDR1 GTSNPN and CDR2 SVGIG (reference sequence). The CDR3 runs to 14 residues. V trimming: 0 bases; J trimming: 11 bases; junction bases outside the gene matches: 7. The DNA of the CDR3 is TGTGCCTGGAGTGTACAGGGGCCCGGGACACCCCTCCACTTT. Protein product: CAWSVQGPGTPLHF.

This chain links TRBV30 with TRBJ1-4; D remains ambiguous. Germline lookup yields CDR1 GTSNPN and CDR2 SVGIG (reference sequence). V was clipped by 4 bases and J by 10 bases, with 10 bases between them. The CDR3 consists of 11 residues. Here the CDR3 DNA reads TGTGCCTGGAAGTGGGGAGGAAAACTGTTTTTT. This codes for CAWKWGGKLFF.

The CDR3 sequence is CATSDFTGGNSYEQYF. In DNA, the CDR3 is TGTGCCACCAGTGATTTCACGGGAGGGAACTCCTACGAGCAGTACTTC. The rearrangement links TRBV24-1 to TRBJ2-7; the match to TRBD2 covers 8 bases. The CDR3 has 16 amino acids. CDR1 KGHDR and CDR2 SFDVKD come from the germline V gene. Trimming removed 1 base from V and 0 bases from J; junction bases left unmatched: 4.

J is TRBJ2-7 and V is TRBV28, with TRBD2 as a possible D gene (6 bases). The CDR3 spans 14 residues. Germline CDR1 reads MDHEN; CDR2 reads SYDVKM. With 3 bases removed from V and 5 bases from J, the gap between germline ends came to 14 bases. In DNA form, the CDR3 reads TGTGCCAGCAGTTTTGGATCGGGGGAGGACGAGCAGTACTTC. Residues: CASSFGSGEDEQYF.

The genes are TRBV10-3 and TRBJ2-5, with 7 bases aligning to TRBD1. The CDR3 loop spans 16 amino acids. The germline V gene encodes CDR1 ENHRY and CDR2 SYGVKD. V lost 0 bases to trimming and J lost 4 bases; unmatched junction nucleotides: 8. DNA for the CDR3: TGTGCCATCAGTGAGTCGAAGGGGGCAGGGATAGAGACCCAGTACTTC. As protein: CAISESKGAGIETQYF.

The sample holds one count of this clone. The chain has TRBV6-6 and TRBJ1-2; 10 bases are shared with TRBD1. Germline V gives CDR1 MNHNY, CDR2 SVGAGI (reference sequence). The CDR3 spans 16 residues. V shed 2 bases and J 1 base; nucleotides not matched to a gene: 4. Here the CDR3 reads CASSYTRDRGNYGYTF. The CDR3 DNA is TGTGCCAGCAGTTACACCCGGGACAGGGGTAACTATGGCTACACCTTC.

V is TRBV10-1 and J is TRBJ2-1, with D possibly being TRBD2 (6 bases). Trimming cost V 4 bases and J 3 bases, with 13 bases left between them. The length of the CDR3 is 15 residues. Germline CDR1 reads WNHNN; CDR2 reads SYGVQD (reference sequence). For the CDR3, the DNA is TGCGCCAGCAGTGGCGTTAGCGGCCACTACAATGAGCAGTTCTTC. Protein: CASSGVSGHYNEQFF.

The chain employs TRBV18 and TRBJ1-1; D gene uncertain. CDR3 size: 14 residues. Between the trimmed V and J ends, which lost 5 bases and 6 bases, there was a span of 16 bases. Germline values: CDR1 KGHSH, CDR2 LQKENI. In nucleotides, the CDR3 is TGTGCCAGCTCAAATACGGCCAGGAGGTCTGAAGCTTTCTTT. Its translation is CASSNTARRSEAFF.

The J gene is TRBJ2-3, the V gene TRBV5-5; TRBD2 matches at 7 bases. CDR1 is SGHKS, CDR2 YYEKEE, per germline (reference sequence). CDR3 size: 15 residues. V lost 0 bases, J lost 2 bases, and 3 bases stayed unmatched. In DNA, the CDR3 is TGTGCCAGCAGCTTGGCTAGCGGCAACACAGATACGCAGTATTTT. This gives the protein CASSLASGNTDTQYF.

A single count supports this clone. The J gene is TRBJ2-2, the V gene TRBV7-9; 7 bases line up with TRBD2. V trimming: 1 base; J trimming: 4 bases; junction bases outside the gene matches: 3. Germline CDR1 SEHNR, CDR2 FQNEAQ (reference sequence). CDR3 size: 15 residues. The DNA for the CDR3 is TGTGCCAGCAGCTTAGGCGGGAGAGCCACCGGGGAGCTGTTTTTT. Translation: CASSLGGRATGELFF. Full variable domain (rest looked up from reference TRBV7-9 and TRBJ2-2): DTGVSQNPRHKITKRGQNVTFRCDPISEHNRLYWYRQTLGQGPEFLTYFQNEAQLEKSRLLSDRFSAERPKGSFSTLEIQRTEQGDSAMYLCASSLGGRATGELFFGEGSRLTVL.

The chain carries TRBV12-5 and TRBJ1-1; D gene uncertain. Trimming took off 6 bases at V and 5 bases at J, with 10 bases between the two ends. CDR1 is LGHNT and CDR2 is FRNRAP in the germline V gene. CDR3 size: 12 residues. The CDR3 loop reads CASGVAPTEAFF. CDR3 sequence (DNA): TGTGCTAGTGGCGTGGCCCCGACTGAAGCTTTCTTT.

V usage is TRBV5-4 and J usage is TRBJ2-5; 7 nucleotides line up with TRBD1. Germline trimming cut 3 bases from V and 2 bases from J; bases unmatched to any gene: 4. The CDR3 covers 14 residues. Germline lookup yields CDR1 SGHNT and CDR2 YYREEE (reference sequence). This CDR3 reads CASSWQGVQETQYF. The CDR3 DNA reads as TGTGCCAGCAGCTGGCAGGGGGTACAAGAGACCCAGTACTTC.

V usage is TRBV30 and J usage is TRBJ2-7; 8 nucleotides line up with TRBD2. This CDR3 has 11 amino acids. Trimming removed 0 bases from V and 9 bases from J; junction bases left unmatched: 1. The germline V gene encodes CDR1 GTSNPN and CDR2 SVGIG (reference sequence). Written as DNA, the CDR3 is TGTGCCTGGAGTGTACGGGGGGGGCAGTACTTC. Translating it yields CAWSVRGGQYF.

The chain has TRBV2 and TRBJ2-3; tentatively, D is TRBD1 (6 bases). Trimming cost V 4 bases and J 1 base, with 27 bases left between them. The CDR3 loop spans 20 amino acids. Germline V gives CDR1 SNHLY, CDR2 FYNNEI. The CDR3 sequence: CASSVTTGLVTRPRTDTQYF. In DNA, the CDR3 is TGTGCCAGCAGTGTAACAACAGGGCTTGTGACTCGTCCGCGCACAGATACGCAGTATTTT.

V usage is TRBV21-1 and J usage is TRBJ1-1; the table's D call of TRBD1 was not tested on the DNA. TRBV21-1 is a documented pseudogene. The CDR3 has 16 residues. CDR3 sequence: CASRTPKDRVDTEAFF. The CDR3 coding sequence is TGTGCCAGCAGAACCCCAAAGGACAGGGTAGACACTGAAGCTTTCTTT.